The T cell receptor beta chain under discussion was sequenced for a study of human T cells and chemical hapten exposure. Study-level findings and limits: Significantly greater numbers of large CDR3 similarity clusters came from expanded TCRs than from controls.

Each CDR3 protein is one row after TCRdb ran MiXCR on the RACE reads. This table holds more than 100,000 distinct CDR3 sequences, approximately 14% found once. The time point denotes: patch test 1, 2 weeks after DPC sensitization. Described treatment: therapeutic diphenylcyclopropenone sensitization with weekly scalp DPC. CDR3 length equals 14 residues. V lost 4 bases and J 4 bases, leaving 13 bases between the germline ends. From germline, CDR1 is MNHEY and CDR2 SMNVEV (reference sequence). As to this clonotype: What it recognizes is unknown.

This TCR was recovered from a man aged 18 to 30 with alopecia areata. Some clones in this sample may be carry-over from other donors' samples. Sample: whole blood, taken in connection with sensitization to the hapten diphenylcyclopropenone (DPC). The gene calls are TRBV27 and TRBJ1-2; unclear D gene. The CDR3 DNA reads as TGTGCCAGCAGTTCGATCGGGGTCCTCTATGGCTACACCTTC. This gives the protein CASSSIGVLYGYTF.